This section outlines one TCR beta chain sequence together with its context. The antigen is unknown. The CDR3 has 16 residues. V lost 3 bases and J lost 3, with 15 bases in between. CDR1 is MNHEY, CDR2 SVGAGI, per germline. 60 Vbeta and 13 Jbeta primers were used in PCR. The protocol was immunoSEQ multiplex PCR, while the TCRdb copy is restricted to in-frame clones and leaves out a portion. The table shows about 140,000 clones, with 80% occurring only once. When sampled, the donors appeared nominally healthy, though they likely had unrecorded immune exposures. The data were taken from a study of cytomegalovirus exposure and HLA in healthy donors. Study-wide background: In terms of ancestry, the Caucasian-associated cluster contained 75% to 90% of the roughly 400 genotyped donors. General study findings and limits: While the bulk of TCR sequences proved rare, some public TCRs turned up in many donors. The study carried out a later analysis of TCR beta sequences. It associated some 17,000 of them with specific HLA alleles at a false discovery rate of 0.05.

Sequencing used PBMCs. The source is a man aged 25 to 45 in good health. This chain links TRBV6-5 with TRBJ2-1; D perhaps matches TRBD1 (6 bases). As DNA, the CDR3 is TGTGCCAGCAGTTATACCCCGGACAGCCACTACAATGAGCAGTTCTTC. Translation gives CASSYTPDSHYNEQFF.